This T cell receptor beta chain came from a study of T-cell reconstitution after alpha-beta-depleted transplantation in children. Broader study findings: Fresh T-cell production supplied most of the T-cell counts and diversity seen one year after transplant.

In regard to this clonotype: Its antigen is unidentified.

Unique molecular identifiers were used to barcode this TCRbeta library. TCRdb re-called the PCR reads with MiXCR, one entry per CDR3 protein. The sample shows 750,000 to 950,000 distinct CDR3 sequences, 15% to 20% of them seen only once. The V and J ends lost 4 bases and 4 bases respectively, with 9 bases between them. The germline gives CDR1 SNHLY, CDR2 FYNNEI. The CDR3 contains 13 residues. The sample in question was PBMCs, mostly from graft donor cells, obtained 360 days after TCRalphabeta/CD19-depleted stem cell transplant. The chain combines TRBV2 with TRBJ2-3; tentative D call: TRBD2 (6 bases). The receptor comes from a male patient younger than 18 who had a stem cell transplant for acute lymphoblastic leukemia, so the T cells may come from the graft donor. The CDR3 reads CASSVIAADTQYF. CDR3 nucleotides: TGTGCCAGCAGTGTAATAGCGGCAGATACGCAGTATTTT.